This record covers a single TCR beta chain. Its antigen is still unknown. These data originate in a study of shared clonotypes between healthy human individuals. Germline CDR1 and CDR2: LNHNV and YYDKDF (reference sequence). J lost 7 bases, V lost 3 bases, and 9 bases had no gene match. The CDR3 runs 16 residues. Measured with immunoSEQ multiplex PCR; TCRdb has only the in-frame clones, and not every one. The repertoire holds under 650,000 clones, with less than 96% as singletons. Study-wide points: Only blood samples were collected, and tissue repertoires likely differ. The study's rarefaction showed incomplete sorted-subset sequencing despite large depth.

Specimen: naive CD4+ T cells sorted from blood. Subset defined: CD45RA+ positively selected. The receptor's source is a woman in her twenties or thirties in good health. V usage is TRBV15 and J usage is TRBJ1-4, with 9 bases fitting TRBD1. The CDR3 is CATSSEYRGLVEKLFF. The CDR3 nucleotides are TGTGCCACCAGCAGCGAATACAGGGGGCTGGTTGAAAAACTGTTTTTT. The full variable domain, with the rest looked up from reference TRBV15 and TRBJ1-4, is DAMVIQNPRYQVTQFGKPVTLSCSQTLNHNVMYWYQQKSSQAPKLLFHYYDKDFNNEADTPDNFQSRRPNTSFCFLDIRSPGLGDTAMYLCATSSEYRGLVEKLFFGSGTQLSVL.